A single sample is the source of the 27 T cell receptor beta chains below, sequenced in a study of Graves' ophthalmopathy and Graves' hyperthyroidism. For repertoire sequencing, the TCR beta CDR3 regions were amplified from RNA transcripts. Scientists carried out first-round RT-PCR using HTBI primers and then a second-round multiplex PCR. TCRdb called the multiplex PCR reads again in MiXCR, with one record for every CDR3 protein. The table has 400,000 or so distinct CDR3 sequences, about 18% seen once. Sequencing was carried out using peripheral blood. Every receptor here comes from an adult woman with stable Graves' hyperthyroidism.

The chain uses TRBV6-1 and TRBJ2-7, with a tentative D call TRBD1 (6 bases). V dropped 6 bases and J dropped 10 bases, with 13 bases sitting between them. The CDR3 is 11 amino acids. Germline lookup yields CDR1 MNHNS and CDR2 SASEGT. CDR3 DNA: TGTGCCAGCAGAAAAGGGACAAGACAGTACTTC. It specifies CASRKGTRQYF.

This clonotype was seen many times. This chain joins TRBV5-6 and TRBJ2-2; possible D gene TRBD1, 6 bases. The V gene's germline CDR1 is SGHDT and CDR2 YYEEEE. This CDR3 is 15 amino acids long. The V gene lost 3 bases and the J gene lost 0 bases, with 9 bases spanning the gap. The CDR3 spells CASSSGTSNTGELFF. The CDR3 region has the DNA TGTGCCAGCAGCTCCGGGACATCGAACACCGGGGAGCTGTTTTTT.

At least ten counts were recorded for this clonotype. The gene calls are TRBV29-1 and TRBJ1-2, with 10 positions matching TRBD1. Germline loops: CDR1 SQVTM, CDR2 ANQGSEA. This CDR3 region has 12 residues. V lost 8 bases and J lost 4; bases outside the gene matches: 4. The CDR3 bases are TGCAGCTCCGGGGACAGGGGCTATGGCTACACCTTC. The encoded protein is CSSGDRGYGYTF.

This clonotype was recorded many times. The chain employs TRBV28 and TRBJ2-5, with D perhaps TRBD2 (6 bases). The CDR3 runs 19 residues. Looked up from germline, CDR1 is MDHEN and CDR2 is SYDVKM. The V end was cut by 3 bases, the J end by 1 base, with 24 bases between. CDR3 nucleotides: TGTGCCAGCAGTTTCGGGCGGGAATTCCATTCCGGGGGCCAAGAGACCCAGTACTTC. This codes for CASSFGREFHSGGQETQYF.

This clonotype was counted ten times or more. This rearrangement joins TRBV6-2 or TRBV6-3 to TRBJ2-6; D may be TRBD2 (5 bases). The V gene's germline CDR1 is MNHEY and CDR2 SVGEGT. Trimming shortened V by 2 bases and J by 3 bases, and 14 bases separated the two germline ends. The CDR3 spans 17 residues. CDR3 in amino acids: CASSYAIYGSGANVLTF. The CDR3, as DNA: TGTGCCAGCAGTTACGCCATATATGGGAGTGGGGCCAACGTCCTGACTTTC.

This clonotype was picked up many times. J is TRBJ1-1 and V is TRBV25-1; perhaps TRBD1 as D (5 bases). This CDR3 contains 17 residues. The germline CDR1 and CDR2 sequences are MGHDK and SYGVNS. The V end lost 1 base, the J end lost 0 bases, and 15 bases lay between the germline ends. The CDR3 protein is CASSEWVDRRLNTEAFF. DNA of the CDR3: TGTGCCAGCAGTGAATGGGTCGACAGACGATTGAACACTGAAGCTTTCTTT.

This clonotype was recorded many times. The chain joins TRBV7-8 to TRBJ1-2; 8 bases align to TRBD1. Germline lookup yields CDR1 SGHVS and CDR2 FQNEAQ. This CDR3 contains 15 residues. The V and J ends lost 2 bases and 5 bases, in that order; junction bases with no gene match: 7. The CDR3 reads CASSLHRGSGYGYTF. CDR3 DNA: TGTGCCAGCAGCTTACACAGGGGGAGTGGGTATGGCTACACCTTC.

At least ten counts were recorded for this clonotype. The chain has TRBV12-3 or TRBV12-4 and TRBJ2-2, with 8 bases identical to TRBD1. This CDR3 comprises 15 residues. Trimming removed 6 bases from V and 4 bases from J; junction bases left unmatched: 7. The CDR3 region has the DNA TGTGCCAGCAGAGATACAGGGGGGTCCACCGGGGAGCTGTTTTTT. Residues: CASRDTGGSTGELFF.

This clonotype has a count of ten or more. The chain links TRBV19 to TRBJ1-1; possible D gene TRBD1, 5 bases. The germline V and J ends were trimmed by 7 bases and 1 base, with 13 bases remaining between them. The CDR3 spans 14 residues. The germline V gene has CDR1 LNHDA and CDR2 SQIVND (reference sequence). CDR3 in amino acids: CASIGRVGNTEAFF. The CDR3 nucleotides are TGTGCCAGTATTGGCAGGGTAGGGAACACTGAAGCTTTCTTT.

The rearrangement joins TRBV11-3 to TRBJ2-5; tentative D call: TRBD1 (6 bases). CDR1 and CDR2 (germline): SGHNT, YENEEA. The CDR3 extends over 14 amino acids. Trimming took off 4 bases at V and 5 bases at J, with 14 bases between the two ends. The CDR3 reads CASSSVQGLETQYF. For the CDR3, the DNA is TGTGCCAGCAGCTCAGTACAGGGATTGGAGACCCAGTACTTC. The variable domain in full, completed from reference TRBV11-3 and TRBJ2-5, reads EAGVVQSPRYKIIEKKQPVAFWCNPISGHNTLYWYLQNLGQGPELLIRYENEEAVDDSQLPKDRFSAERLKGVDSTLKIQPAELGDSAVYLCASSSVQGLETQYFGPGTRLLVL.

The rearrangement links TRBV15 to TRBJ2-7; 11 positions match TRBD1. Losses at the gene ends were 5 bases for V and 4 bases for J; bases not matched to a gene: 4. The V gene's germline CDR1 is LNHNV and CDR2 YYDKDF (reference sequence). CDR3 size: 14 residues. CDR3 sequence reads: CATSAGTGGYEQYF. CDR3 DNA: TGTGCCACCAGCGCCGGGACAGGGGGTTACGAGCAGTACTTC.

The chain carries TRBV6-1 and TRBJ1-5, with D tentatively TRBD1 (6 bases). This CDR3 has 15 amino acids. Trimming removed 7 bases from V and 7 bases from J, with 20 bases in between. Germline lookup yields CDR1 MNHNS and CDR2 SASEGT. DNA of the CDR3: TGTGCCAGCATGCTAGTCCAGGGGATCGGCCAGCCCCAGCATTTT. Its translation is CASMLVQGIGQPQHF.

This clonotype was counted many times. The chain carries TRBV2 and TRBJ1-6; D unclear. This CDR3 region has 16 residues. V lost 6 bases and J lost 4, with 16 bases in between. Germline V gives CDR1 SNHLY, CDR2 FYNNEI. CDR3 nucleotide sequence: TGTGCCAGCAGGCCCGGGATCCGAGTTTATAATTCACCCCTCCACTTT. This translates into CASRPGIRVYNSPLHF.

In this sample, this clonotype turned up many times. V gene TRBV27 combines with J gene TRBJ2-5; D is ambiguous. CDR3 size: 13 residues. Deletions cut 5 bases from V and 5 bases from J, with 12 bases between. Looked up from germline, CDR1 is MNHEY and CDR2 is SMNVEV (reference sequence). The CDR3: CASSIGRRETQYF. CDR3 sequence (DNA): TGTGCCAGCAGTATAGGACGGCGGGAGACCCAGTACTTC.

The sample holds a few counts of this clonotype. V usage is TRBV27 and J usage is TRBJ1-1; D is unclear. V was pared by 4 bases and J by 7 bases, with 13 bases between. CDR1 and CDR2 (germline): MNHEY, SMNVEV (reference sequence). The length of the CDR3 is 13 residues. The CDR3 DNA sequence: TGTGCCAGCAGTTCCGGACCGGCCCTTGAAGCTTTCTTT. Translated: CASSSGPALEAFF.

This clonotype occurred many times. The genes are TRBV12-3 or TRBV12-4 and TRBJ1-3; D not resolved. The CDR3 extends over 14 amino acids. V gave up 5 bases and J gave up 1 base, with 9 bases separating them. The CDR3 DNA sequence: TGTGCCAGCAGTGCTAGCCGGTCTGGAAACACCATATATTTT. Protein: CASSASRSGNTIYF.

This clonotype was counted at least ten times. This chain uses TRBV5-1 with TRBJ1-1, with D hard to call. The CDR3 consists of 14 residues. V lost 0 bases to trimming and J lost 7 bases, with 13 bases between them. Germline V gene sequence: CDR1 SGHRS, CDR2 YFSETQ. Here the CDR3 reads CASSLGPLSREAFF. Here the CDR3 DNA reads TGCGCCAGCAGCTTGGGTCCACTGAGTCGTGAAGCTTTCTTT.

This clonotype was found many times. J is TRBJ1-1 and V is TRBV27; 7 bases are a match to TRBD1. The CDR3 is 15 amino acids. With V trimmed by 2 bases and J by 1 base, 4 bases remained unmatched. The V gene's germline CDR1 is MNHEY and CDR2 SMNVEV (reference sequence). This CDR3 reads CASSLLRGTNTEAFF. The CDR3 DNA is TGTGCCAGCAGTTTACTCAGGGGGACGAACACTGAAGCTTTCTTT.

This clonotype was counted at least ten times. This chain links TRBV27 with TRBJ1-1; 7 bases agree with TRBD1. Germline V gives CDR1 MNHEY, CDR2 SMNVEV (reference sequence). The CDR3 has 14 residues. Unmatched junction bases numbered 5, after V lost 3 bases and J lost 4 bases. CDR3 region: CASSLKGAITEAFF. The CDR3 DNA is TGTGCCAGCAGTTTGAAGGGGGCAATCACTGAAGCTTTCTTT.

The chain has TRBV28 and TRBJ2-2; D unclear. V dropped 4 bases and J dropped 4 bases, with 10 bases sitting between them. Germline assignment: CDR1 MDHEN and CDR2 SYDVKM. This CDR3 has 14 amino acids. In DNA form, the CDR3 reads TGTGCCAGCAGTTGGGTTCTAGGCACCGGGGAGCTGTTTTTT. Translating it yields CASSWVLGTGELFF.

This clonotype showed up many times. This sequence joins TRBV12-3 or TRBV12-4 and TRBJ1-2; D is possibly TRBD1 (5 bases). CDR3 length: 12 residues. V was cut by 6 bases and J by 4 bases, with 9 bases left in between. This CDR3 reads CASRRDLYGYTF. DNA of the CDR3: TGTGCCAGCAGACGGGACCTCTATGGCTACACCTTC.

The chain combines TRBV27 with TRBJ1-5; D unresolved. The V and J ends lost 4 bases and 3 bases respectively, with 10 bases between them. The CDR3 is 14 residues long. Looked up from germline, CDR1 is MNHEY and CDR2 is SMNVEV (reference sequence). In DNA, the CDR3 is TGTGCCAGCAGTTACGGTCGAAACAATCAGCCCCAGCATTTT. Translated, it gives CASSYGRNNQPQHF.

This clonotype was observed many times. The rearrangement joins TRBV6-1 to TRBJ2-5; a weak D match, TRBD2 (6 bases). V lost 1 base, J lost 7 bases, and 19 bases lay in between. Germline CDR1 reads MNHNS; CDR2 reads SASEGT. CDR3 size: 16 residues. The CDR3 is CASSEGAGGSDGTQYF. DNA for the CDR3: TGTGCCAGCAGTGAAGGAGCGGGCGGTTCCGATGGGACCCAGTACTTC.

The table lists this clonotype with a few counts. V and J are TRBV4-3 and TRBJ2-5; TRBD2 agrees at 7 bases. V lost 1 base, J lost 5 bases, and 4 bases stayed unmatched. Germline CDR1 reads LGHNA; CDR2 reads YSLEER. This CDR3 spans 14 amino acids. This CDR3 reads CASSQGIGGETQYF. The CDR3 DNA reads TGCGCCAGCAGCCAAGGCATCGGGGGGGAGACCCAGTACTTC.

Many counts were recorded for this clonotype. The V and J genes are TRBV7-2 and TRBJ2-5; the D is unclear. The CDR3 length is 14 residues. Germline-derived CDR1 and CDR2 are SGHTA and FQGNSA. Trimming left V 5 bases short and J 2 bases short, with 12 bases between. CDR3 DNA: TGTGCCAGCAGCCTCCTCCCCGTACAAGAGACCCAGTACTTC. Its translation: CASSLLPVQETQYF.

This clonotype has a count of ten or more. This may be a read error, as it is one base from a much larger clone. The CDR3 end shows no conserved phenylalanine or tryptophan, and so a read error is likely. The chain couples TRBV12-3 or TRBV12-4 to TRBJ2-7, with a weak D call TRBD1 (5 bases). The CDR3 spans 13 residues. Trimming took 6 bases from V and 6 from J, leaving 15 bases between them. The CDR3 DNA is TGTGCCAGCAGGGTCCAGGGTGGATCCGAGCAGTACCTC. This codes for CASRVQGGSEQYL.

This clonotype showed up many times. This rearrangement joins TRBV12-3 or TRBV12-4 to TRBJ2-7; the match to TRBD2 covers 8 bases. The CDR3 is 15 amino acids. Unmatched junction bases numbered 9, after V lost 6 bases and J lost 2 bases. CDR3 in DNA: TGTGCCAGCAGCATAGAGGCGGGAGGAACCTACGAGCAGTACTTC. This encodes CASSIEAGGTYEQYF.